A single T cell receptor (beta chain) is shown here with its context. The antigen remains unidentified. RNA transcripts served as the template for amplifying TCR beta CDR3 regions. RT-PCR in the first round (using the HTBI primer set) targeted the TCR CDR3. TCRdb reanalysed the multiplex PCR reads using MiXCR and keeps one entry per CDR3 protein. The profile shows 300,000 to 400,000 distinct CDR3 sequences, around 20% of them singletons. The data stem from a study of T cells in Graves' hyperthyroidism and ophthalmopathy. Overall study: Peripheral blood was acquired at first diagnosis, ahead of any therapy whatsoever. General study points: Most expanded thyroid clonotypes above 0.001 also appeared in blood.

V was pared by 1 base and J by 2 bases, with 5 bases of the junction left unmatched. The CDR3 sequence is 15 residues long. The V gene's germline CDR1 is PRHDT and CDR2 FYEKMQ (reference sequence). The sample consisted of blood. This sequence joins TRBV13 and TRBJ2-7, with 7 bases aligning to TRBD1. The clonotype was recovered from a man between 18 and 35 years old with Graves' ophthalmopathy. The CDR3 is CASSLEPGGTYEQYF. The CDR3 DNA reads as TGTGCCAGCAGCTTAGAGCCAGGGGGTACCTACGAGCAGTACTTC.